The following is a T cell receptor (beta chain) sequence with its context. This receptor's antigen is unknown. No clone much larger than this one lies a single base away; base qualities are absent. This sample is drawn from a study of cytomegalovirus exposure and HLA in healthy donors (dated by TCRdb to 2016 to 2017). Regarding the study in general: According to a later analysis, the approximately 130 validation repertoires were produced on the same platform as the 600 to 850 repertoires of the first cohort. The study was designed to test whether signatures of past pathogen exposure could be identified by cataloging public T cell receptors. A separate validation cohort of roughly 110 different subjects was used in addition to the approximately 640-subject first cohort. High-throughput TCR immunosequencing, statistical association of individual TCRs with disease status, and machine learning were combined to predict cytomegalovirus infection status. What the work shows at the level of the full study, not this receptor alone: Three of the identified cytomegalovirus-associated TCR beta chains were confirmed in vitro to be specific for cytomegalovirus antigens. The authors suggested that the approach could potentially be extended to other disease states and immunological phenotypes. In a later analysis, TCRs clustered in the first cohort were found to also tend to co-occur in the approximately 110 validation repertoires, with 94% of cluster scores above 0. A later analysis lacked HLA typing for the validation cohort, so it scored co-occurrence in that cohort across all 110 or so repertoires. Across donors, most TCR sequences were observed very rarely, whereas some public TCRs were present in many individuals. The classifier was reported to diagnose cytomegalovirus status with high specificity and sensitivity in both the original cohort and the validation cohort. In the study, 150 to 200 TCR beta chains were listed as associated with cytomegalovirus.

Libraries were constructed by the immunoSEQ multiplex PCR assay. The authors processed their data as follows. A statistical classification framework was built to diagnose cytomegalovirus status from the catalog of TCR beta chain sequences. As stored in TCRdb, this immuneACCESS dataset retains in-frame rearrangements with V and J assigned. A fraction of the clones does not appear; measured against another copy, unresolved V genes explain less than half of the discrepancy, and the remainder lacks a known reason. The V and J calls and the clone size are those of that table, but D and trimming were determined from the DNA. The sample data list 90,000 to 120,000 clones, and 70% to 90% of these were observed just once. Approximately 3% of the sample rests with the top ten. The donors were included in the validation cohort of approximately 130 subjects, a group kept apart from the approximately 700-subject first cohort.

CDR1 SGHTS and CDR2 YDEGEE were looked up in the germline V gene. V drops 4 bases and J drops 8 bases, leaving 13 bases in between. The CDR3 holds 13 amino acids from the cysteine to the phenylalanine. Only the CDR3 portion is preserved as DNA: 39 bases, with reading frame beginning at the first base. The receptor comes from a young woman in good health and CMV-seronegative. The rearranged segments are TRBV5-8 and TRBJ1-5, with the identity of the D gene unclear. What was sequenced was PBMCs. For the CDR3, the sequence is CASSTRETEPQHF. The DNA reads TGTGCCAGCAGCACCCGGGAGACGGAGCCCCAGCATTTT.